The rows below give T cell receptor beta chains drawn from one sample of a study of control samples from healthy donors and cancer patients. Sequenced by immunoSEQ multiplex PCR; TCRdb stores in-frame clones only, minus some. The data show around 230,000 clones, just under 95% seen once. Sequenced material: blood. Receptors originate from a man aged 45-60 years in good health. CDR3s include the opening cysteine and the closing phenylalanine or tryptophan. D genes are given only for firm matches. Size is stated for part of the rows, as once, few or many counts, or as a class when the clone is expanded.

D gene: TRBD1
clone size: .
J gene: TRBJ1-1
V gene: TRBV12-3/TRBV12-4
CDR3 DNA: TGTGCCAGCAGTACACAGGGGGACACTGAAGCTTTCTTT
CDR3 protein: CASSTQGDTEAFF

D gene: .
clone size: .
J gene: TRBJ1-1
V gene: TRBV21-1
CDR3 DNA: TGTGCCAGCAGCAAAGTTACCAGGGGGCGGCCTGAAGCTTTCTTT
CDR3 protein: CASSKVTRGRPEAFF

D gene: .
clone size: .
J gene: TRBJ1-1
V gene: TRBV5-6
CDR3 DNA: TGTGCCAGCAGCTTTTTGGTGAACACTGAAGCTTTCTTT
CDR3 protein: CASSFLVNTEAFF

D gene: .
clone size: .
J gene: TRBJ2-4
V gene: TRBV29-1
CDR3 DNA: TGCAGCGCCGAAGATGTAGCCAAAAACATTCAGTACTTC
CDR3 protein: CSAEDVAKNIQYF

D gene: .
clone size: .
J gene: TRBJ2-3
V gene: TRBV19
CDR3 DNA: TGTGCCAGTAGTATTGGGAGGGGGGTCACAGATACGCAGTATTTT
CDR3 protein: CASSIGRGVTDTQYF

D gene: .
clone size: .
J gene: TRBJ2-7
V gene: TRBV7-2
CDR3 DNA: TGTGCCAGCAGCTTAGACGCTGGCCCCTACGAGCAGTACTTC
CDR3 protein: CASSLDAGPYEQYF

D gene: .
clone size: .
J gene: TRBJ2-6
V gene: TRBV27
CDR3 DNA: TGTGCCAGCAGTCCGTGGGCAACTGGGGCCAACGTCCTGACTTTC
CDR3 protein: CASSPWATGANVLTF

D gene: .
clone size: .
J gene: TRBJ1-1
V gene: TRBV5-1
CDR3 DNA: TGCGCCAGCAGCTTGGGACAGATGACGAACACTGAAGCTTTCTTT
CDR3 protein: CASSLGQMTNTEAFF

D gene: TRBD1
clone size: .
J gene: TRBJ1-4
V gene: TRBV6-5
CDR3 DNA: TGTGCCAGCAGGGCCAGGGGGAATGAAAAACTGTTTTTT
CDR3 protein: CASRARGNEKLFF

D gene: .
clone size: once
J gene: TRBJ2-3
V gene: TRBV28
CDR3 DNA: TGTGCCAGCGTCAGGGTAGCCGGCACAGATACGCAGTATTTT
CDR3 protein: CASVRVAGTDTQYF

D gene: .
clone size: .
J gene: TRBJ1-1
V gene: TRBV20-1
CDR3 DNA: TGCAGTGTTCAAGTGAACACTGAAGCTTTCTTT
CDR3 protein: CSVQVNTEAFF

D gene: TRBD1
clone size: .
J gene: TRBJ1-4
V gene: TRBV7-9
CDR3 DNA: TGTGCCAGCAGCTTAGGGTCGGGGACAGACCATGAAAAACTGTTTTTT
CDR3 protein: CASSLGSGTDHEKLFF

D gene: TRBD1
clone size: once
J gene: TRBJ1-5
V gene: TRBV28
CDR3 DNA: TGTGCCAGCAGTTATAACACAGGGGGGCAGCCCCAGCATTTT
CDR3 protein: CASSYNTGGQPQHF

D gene: TRBD1
clone size: .
J gene: TRBJ1-6
V gene: TRBV27
CDR3 DNA: TGTGCCAGCAGTTTATACGGGGGGGACAGGGTTGCGTCCTATAATTCACCCCTCCACTTT
CDR3 protein: CASSLYGGDRVASYNSPLHF

D gene: .
clone size: .
J gene: TRBJ2-7
V gene: TRBV7-2
CDR3 DNA: TGTGCCAGCAGCGGAGCCTACGAGCAGTACTTC
CDR3 protein: CASSGAYEQYF

D gene: TRBD1
clone size: .
J gene: TRBJ1-2
V gene: TRBV11-3
CDR3 DNA: TGTGCCAGCAGCCCGCGGACAGGGCGCCCTACCGGGGGCTACACCTTC
CDR3 protein: CASSPRTGRPTGGYTF

D gene: .
clone size: .
J gene: TRBJ1-1
V gene: TRBV6-5
CDR3 DNA: TGTGCCACCCAGAGGGGTGACGGTGAAGCTTTCTTT
CDR3 protein: CATQRGDGEAFF

D gene: .
clone size: .
J gene: TRBJ1-6
V gene: TRBV14
CDR3 DNA: TGTGCCAGCAGTCCTAGGGAAATCTATTCACCCCTCCACTTT
CDR3 protein: CASSPREIYSPLHF

D gene: TRBD1
clone size: .
J gene: TRBJ2-7
V gene: TRBV19
CDR3 DNA: TGTGCCAGTAGTGCAACATGGCCGGGACAGGCCTACGACGAGCAGTACTTC
CDR3 protein: CASSATWPGQAYDEQYF

D gene: TRBD1
clone size: .
J gene: TRBJ2-1
V gene: TRBV27
CDR3 DNA: TGTGCCAGCAGGGGACAGGCCCTCAATGAGCAGTTCTTC
CDR3 protein: CASRGQALNEQFF

D gene: .
clone size: .
J gene: TRBJ2-3
V gene: TRBV28
CDR3 DNA: TGTGCCAGCAGTTTACAGGCAGGTTACACAGATACGCAGTATTTT
CDR3 protein: CASSLQAGYTDTQYF

D gene: TRBD1
clone size: .
J gene: TRBJ1-5
V gene: TRBV30
CDR3 DNA: TGTGCCTGGAGTGGGACAGGGCGGAATCAGCCCCAGCATTTT
CDR3 protein: CAWSGTGRNQPQHF

D gene: .
clone size: .
J gene: TRBJ1-2
V gene: TRBV19
CDR3 DNA: TGTGCCAGTAGTGAGGGGACGACCTTATTTGGTGGCTACACCTTC
CDR3 protein: CASSEGTTLFGGYTF

D gene: .
clone size: .
J gene: TRBJ1-2
V gene: TRBV11-2
CDR3 DNA: TGTGCCAGCAGCTCGGACAGACATTATGGCTACACCTTC
CDR3 protein: CASSSDRHYGYTF

D gene: .
clone size: .
J gene: TRBJ1-5
V gene: TRBV9
CDR3 DNA: TGTGCCAGCAGCCCCCACGGCACCCAGCATTTT
CDR3 protein: CASSPHGTQHF

D gene: .
clone size: .
J gene: TRBJ1-6
V gene: TRBV13
CDR3 DNA: TGTGCCAGCAGCCTACGGGGCAGGGGAGTGGGTAATTCACCCCTCCACTTT
CDR3 protein: CASSLRGRGVGNSPLHF

D gene: TRBD2
clone size: once
J gene: TRBJ2-7
V gene: TRBV5-4
CDR3 DNA: TGTGCCAGCAGCGGGACTAGCGGGGAGTACGAGCAGTACTTC
CDR3 protein: CASSGTSGEYEQYF

D gene: .
clone size: .
J gene: TRBJ1-1
V gene: TRBV7-2
CDR3 DNA: TGTGCCAGCAGCCTTTCCAGGGACACTGAAGCTTTCTTT
CDR3 protein: CASSLSRDTEAFF

D gene: .
clone size: .
J gene: TRBJ1-2
V gene: TRBV5-6
CDR3 DNA: TGTGCCAGCTCCAGGGAGGGGGGCCCAAACTATGGCTACACCTTC
CDR3 protein: CASSREGGPNYGYTF

D gene: .
clone size: .
J gene: TRBJ1-5
V gene: TRBV5-1
CDR3 DNA: TGCGCCAGCAGCCCCGAGGGGGGGTCGGGTGGACACAATCAGCCCCAGCATTTT
CDR3 protein: CASSPEGGSGGHNQPQHF

D gene: TRBD1
clone size: once
J gene: TRBJ1-5
V gene: TRBV6-2/TRBV6-3
CDR3 DNA: TGTGCCAGCAGTCTCAGGGGGGAGAATCAGCCCCAGCATTTT
CDR3 protein: CASSLRGENQPQHF

D gene: .
clone size: .
J gene: TRBJ1-1
V gene: TRBV6-2/TRBV6-3
CDR3 DNA: TGTGCCAGCAGTTACCGGACGGTGAACACTGAAGCTTTCTTT
CDR3 protein: CASSYRTVNTEAFF

D gene: .
clone size: once
J gene: TRBJ1-5
V gene: TRBV12-3/TRBV12-4
CDR3 DNA: TGTGCCAGCAGTTTAGGGGATCAGCCCCAGCATTTT
CDR3 protein: CASSLGDQPQHF

D gene: TRBD1
clone size: few
J gene: TRBJ2-1
V gene: TRBV6-5
CDR3 DNA: TGTGCCAGCAGTTACGCGACAGGGGGCAAAGGGAATGAGCAGTTCTTC
CDR3 protein: CASSYATGGKGNEQFF

D gene: TRBD2
clone size: .
J gene: TRBJ2-7
V gene: TRBV14
CDR3 DNA: TGTGCCAGCAGCCAAGATGTTACGGGGGGGGACGTAGACGAGCAGTACTTC
CDR3 protein: CASSQDVTGGDVDEQYF

D gene: .
clone size: .
J gene: TRBJ2-2
V gene: TRBV6-2/TRBV6-3
CDR3 DNA: TGTGCCAGCAGTACGTTCGGGGACACCGGGGAGCTGTTTTTT
CDR3 protein: CASSTFGDTGELFF

D gene: TRBD1
clone size: .
J gene: TRBJ1-2
V gene: TRBV10-3
CDR3 DNA: TGTGCCACTTTAGGGACAGGGATTCGAGCTGGCTACACCTTC
CDR3 protein: CATLGTGIRAGYTF

D gene: .
clone size: .
J gene: TRBJ1-1
V gene: TRBV12-3/TRBV12-4
CDR3 DNA: TGTGCCAGCATTCAACATCGGAACACTGAAGCTTTCTTT
CDR3 protein: CASIQHRNTEAFF

D gene: .
clone size: .
J gene: TRBJ1-1
V gene: TRBV11-3
CDR3 DNA: TGTGCCAGCAGCCGCCGAGGAAGGCCGGGTGAAGCTTTCTTT
CDR3 protein: CASSRRGRPGEAFF

D gene: TRBD2
clone size: few
J gene: TRBJ2-1
V gene: TRBV6-2/TRBV6-3
CDR3 DNA: TGTGCCAGCAGTGGGACTAGCGGGGGGGCCTCCAGTTCCTACAATGAGCAGTTCTTC
CDR3 protein: CASSGTSGGASSSYNEQFF

D gene: .
clone size: .
J gene: TRBJ1-4
V gene: TRBV7-9
CDR3 DNA: TGTGCCAGCAGCTACCGAAATGTCAGGGTTACTAATGAAAAACTGTTTTTT
CDR3 protein: CASSYRNVRVTNEKLFF

D gene: .
clone size: .
J gene: TRBJ1-5
V gene: TRBV30
CDR3 DNA: TGTGCCTGGAGTCCGGGGGGCAGCCAGCCCCAGCATTTT
CDR3 protein: CAWSPGGSQPQHF